This passage covers 5 T cell receptor beta chains from one sample sequenced in a study of T cell responses to AZD1222 COVID-19 vaccine. Assay used: immunoSEQ multiplex PCR; TCRdb lists only in-frame clones, some missing. The repertoire holds about 84,000 clones, with nearly 90% as singletons. The sample here was peripheral blood, taken on day 0 of AZD1222 vaccination. The source is an adult in good health.

This chain links TRBV7-6 with TRBJ2-2; D tentatively reads TRBD1 or TRBD2 (5 bases each). CDR1 SGHVS and CDR2 FNYEAQ come from the germline V gene. The CDR3 spans 15 residues. The V end was cut by 5 bases, the J end by 4 bases, with 14 bases between. CDR3: CASSARVGGTGELFF. As DNA, the CDR3 is TGTGCCAGCAGCGCCCGCGTTGGGGGCACCGGGGAGCTGTTTTTT.

The V and J genes are TRBV7-9 and TRBJ2-2; D gene ambiguous. There are 14 residues in the CDR3. With 1 base removed from V and 4 bases from J, the gap between germline ends came to 7 bases. CDR1 is SEHNR and CDR2 is FQNEAQ in the germline V gene (reference sequence). The CDR3, as DNA: TGTGCCAGCAGCTTAGTGACTGGCACCGGGGAGCTGTTTTTT. Protein sequence: CASSLVTGTGELFF.

Here the CDR3 reads CASSLSGTWDEQYF. CDR3 DNA sequence: TGTGCCAGTAGTCTTAGCGGGACCTGGGACGAGCAGTACTTC. The rearrangement links TRBV19 to TRBJ2-7; 8 positions agree with TRBD2. The CDR3 is made up of 14 amino acids. The germline CDR1 and CDR2 sequences are LNHDA and SQIVND (reference sequence). The V and J ends lost 5 bases and 5 bases, in that order; junction bases with no gene match: 8.

This clone has more than one count but fewer than ten. The chain is built from TRBV5-4 and TRBJ2-2; 10 bases match TRBD2. CDR3 length: 16 residues. Losses at the gene ends were 2 bases for V and 0 bases for J; bases not matched to a gene: 1. CDR1 SGHNT and CDR2 YYREEE come from the germline V gene (reference sequence). DNA for the CDR3: TGTGCCAGCAGCTTAAGCGGGAGGGCGAACACCGGGGAGCTGTTTTTT. Translation gives CASSLSGRANTGELFF.

This chain uses TRBV12-3 or TRBV12-4 with TRBJ2-3; D gene ambiguous. CDR3 length: 13 residues. V gave up 8 bases and J gave up 4 bases, with 13 bases separating them. CDR3 residues: CASCAAAADTQYF. CDR3 nucleotides: TGTGCCAGCTGCGCCGCCGCGGCAGATACGCAGTATTTT.